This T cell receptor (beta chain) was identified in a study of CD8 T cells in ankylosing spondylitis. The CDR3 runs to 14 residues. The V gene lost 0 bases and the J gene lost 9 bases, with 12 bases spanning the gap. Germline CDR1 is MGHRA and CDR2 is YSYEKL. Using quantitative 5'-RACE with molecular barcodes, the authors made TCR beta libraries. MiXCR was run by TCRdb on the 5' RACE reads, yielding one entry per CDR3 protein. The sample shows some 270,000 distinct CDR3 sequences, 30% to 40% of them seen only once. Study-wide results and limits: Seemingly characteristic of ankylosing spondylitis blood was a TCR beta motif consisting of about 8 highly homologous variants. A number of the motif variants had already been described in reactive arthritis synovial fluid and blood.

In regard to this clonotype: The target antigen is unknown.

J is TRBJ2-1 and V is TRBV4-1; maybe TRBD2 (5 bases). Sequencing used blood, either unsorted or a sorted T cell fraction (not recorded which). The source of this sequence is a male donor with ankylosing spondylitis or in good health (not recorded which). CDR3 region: CASSQDRGGFEQFF. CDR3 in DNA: TGCGCCAGCAGCCAAGATCGGGGTGGGTTTGAGCAGTTCTTC.